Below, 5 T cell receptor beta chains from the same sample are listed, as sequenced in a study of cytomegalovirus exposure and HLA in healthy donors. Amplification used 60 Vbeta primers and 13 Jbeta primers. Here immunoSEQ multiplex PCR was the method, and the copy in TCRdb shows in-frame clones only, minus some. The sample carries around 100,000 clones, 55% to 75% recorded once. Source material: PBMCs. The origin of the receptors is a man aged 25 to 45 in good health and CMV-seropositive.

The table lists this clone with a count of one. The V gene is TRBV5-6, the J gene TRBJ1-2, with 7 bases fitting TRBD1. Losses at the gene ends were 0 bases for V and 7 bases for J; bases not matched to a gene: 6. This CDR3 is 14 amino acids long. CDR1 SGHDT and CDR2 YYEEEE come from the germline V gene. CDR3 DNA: TGTGCCAGCAGCTTGGGGGACAGAGTAAGTGGCTACACCTTC. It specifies CASSLGDRVSGYTF.

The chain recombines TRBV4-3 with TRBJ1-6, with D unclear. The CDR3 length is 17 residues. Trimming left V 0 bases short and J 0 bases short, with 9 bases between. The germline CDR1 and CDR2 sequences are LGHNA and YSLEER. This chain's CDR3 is CASSQDYASSYNSPLHF. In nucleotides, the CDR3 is TGCGCCAGCAGCCAAGATTATGCGAGCTCCTATAATTCACCCCTCCACTTT.

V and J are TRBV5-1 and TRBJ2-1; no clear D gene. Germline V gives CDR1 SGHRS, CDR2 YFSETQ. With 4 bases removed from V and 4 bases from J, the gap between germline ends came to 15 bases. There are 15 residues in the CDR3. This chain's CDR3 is CASSLQSGRYNEQFF. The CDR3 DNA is TGCGCCAGCAGCCTTCAGTCAGGCAGGTACAATGAGCAGTTCTTC.

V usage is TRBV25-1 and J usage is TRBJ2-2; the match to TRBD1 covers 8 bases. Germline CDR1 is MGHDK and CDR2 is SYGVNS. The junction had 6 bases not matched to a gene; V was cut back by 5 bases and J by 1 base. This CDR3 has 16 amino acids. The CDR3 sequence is CASSSPGTGNTGELFF. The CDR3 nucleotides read TGTGCCAGCAGTTCCCCCGGGACAGGGAACACCGGGGAGCTGTTTTTT.

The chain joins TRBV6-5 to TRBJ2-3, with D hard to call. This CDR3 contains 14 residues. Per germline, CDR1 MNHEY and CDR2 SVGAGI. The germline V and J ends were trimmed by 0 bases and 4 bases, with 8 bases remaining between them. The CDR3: CASSYSSNPDTQYF. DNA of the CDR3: TGTGCCAGCAGTTACTCGTCTAATCCAGATACGCAGTATTTT.